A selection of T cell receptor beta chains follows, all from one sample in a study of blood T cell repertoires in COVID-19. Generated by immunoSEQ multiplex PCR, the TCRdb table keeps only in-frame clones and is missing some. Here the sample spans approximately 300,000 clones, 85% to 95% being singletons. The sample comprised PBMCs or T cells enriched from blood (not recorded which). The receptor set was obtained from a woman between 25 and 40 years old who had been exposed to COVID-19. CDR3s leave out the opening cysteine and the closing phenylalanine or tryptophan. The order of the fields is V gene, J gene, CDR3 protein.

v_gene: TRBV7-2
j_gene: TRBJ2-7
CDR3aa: ASSGTVAHEQY

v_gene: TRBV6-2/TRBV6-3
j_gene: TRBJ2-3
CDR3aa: ASSSGLAGGPLKQY

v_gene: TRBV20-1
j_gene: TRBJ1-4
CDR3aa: SASLNEKLF

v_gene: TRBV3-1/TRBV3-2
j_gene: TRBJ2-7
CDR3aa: ASSARQGGQYEQY

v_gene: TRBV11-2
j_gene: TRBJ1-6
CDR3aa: ASSFIAGDSPLH

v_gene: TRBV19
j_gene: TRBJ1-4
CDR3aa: ASSTTGDEKLF

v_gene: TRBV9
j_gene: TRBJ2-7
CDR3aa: ASSVDRGRNEQY

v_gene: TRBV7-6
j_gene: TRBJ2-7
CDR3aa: ASSLEGQRLDRIYEQY

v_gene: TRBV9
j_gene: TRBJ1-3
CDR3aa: ASSPYRGSGNTIY

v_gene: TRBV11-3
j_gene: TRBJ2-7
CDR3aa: ASSPGQGSYEQY

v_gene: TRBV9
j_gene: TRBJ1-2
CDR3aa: ASSPSRTGYGYT

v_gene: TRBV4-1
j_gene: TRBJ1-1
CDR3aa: ASSRQQASNEAF

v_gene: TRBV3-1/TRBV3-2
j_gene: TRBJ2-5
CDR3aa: ASSQDKWPRGFKETQY

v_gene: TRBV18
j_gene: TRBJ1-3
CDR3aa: ASSQSGLLSGNTIY

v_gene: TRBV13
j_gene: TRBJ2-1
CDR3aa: ASSLFGGASNEQF

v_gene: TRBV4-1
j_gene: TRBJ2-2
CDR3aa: ASSQVRLAKKPGELF

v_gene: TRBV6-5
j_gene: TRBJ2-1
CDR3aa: ASRRAGGEQF

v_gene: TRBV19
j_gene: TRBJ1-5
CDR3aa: ASSIRDRNQPQH

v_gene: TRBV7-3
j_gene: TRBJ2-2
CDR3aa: ASSLSGGSTGELF

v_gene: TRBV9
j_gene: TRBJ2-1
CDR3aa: ASSAPGGGYNEQF

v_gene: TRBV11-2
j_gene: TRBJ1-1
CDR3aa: ASSATGTTEAF

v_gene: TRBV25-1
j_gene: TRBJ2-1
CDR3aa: ASSEQGTGLVNEQF